One and the same sample provided the 15 T cell receptor beta chains below, sequenced in a study of OX40 agonist ivuxolimab in advanced cancers. Clones were sequenced by immunoSEQ multiplex PCR, and TCRdb holds only the in-frame ones, with some missing. The sample holds tens of thousands of clones, approximately 92% seen once. This material consisted of CD4+ or CD8+ T cells sorted from blood, taken in a trial of the OX40 agonist ivuxolimab. Every receptor here comes from an adult with an advanced solid tumor such as melanoma, head and neck, liver or kidney cancer.

The chain recombines TRBV15 with TRBJ2-1, with D perhaps matching TRBD1 (6 bases). V was trimmed by 1 base and J by 4 bases, leaving 14 bases between them. The CDR3 length is 16 residues. CDR1 is LNHNV and CDR2 is YYDKDF in the germline V gene (reference sequence). The CDR3 DNA follows: TGTGCCACCAGCAGAGCCGTCAGGGGTTCGTACAATGAGCAGTTCTTC. Translated: CATSRAVRGSYNEQFF. The full variable domain, with the rest looked up from reference TRBV15 and TRBJ2-1, is DAMVIQNPRYQVTQFGKPVTLSCSQTLNHNVMYWYQQKSSQAPKLLFHYYDKDFNNEADTPDNFQSRRPNTSFCFLDIRSPGLGDTAMYLCATSRAVRGSYNEQFFGPGTRLTVL.

The rearrangement joins TRBV11-3 to TRBJ2-7; D gene unclear. Germline V gives CDR1 SGHNT, CDR2 YENEEA. The CDR3 runs to 13 residues. Trimming stripped 0 bases from V and 3 bases from J, with 6 bases between. The CDR3 loop reads CASSLDSLYEQYF. The CDR3 nucleotides are TGTGCCAGCAGCTTAGACAGTCTCTACGAGCAGTACTTC.

The V and J genes are TRBV19 and TRBJ2-2, with 8 nucleotides matching TRBD2. V gave up 3 bases and J gave up 1 base; unmatched junction bases: 1. Germline V lookup: CDR1 LNHDA, CDR2 SQIVND (reference sequence). This CDR3 has 15 amino acids. CDR3 residues: CASSMSGGNTGELFF. The CDR3 DNA follows: TGTGCCAGTAGTATGAGCGGGGGGAACACCGGGGAGCTGTTTTTT.

In its sample, this clone was seen a few times. The rearrangement joins TRBV28 to TRBJ1-6, with D possibly TRBD1 on 5 matching bases. The length of the CDR3 is 14 residues. V was cut by 2 bases and J by 9 bases, with 11 bases left in between. The germline V gene has CDR1 MDHEN and CDR2 SYDVKM. The CDR3 protein is CASSLVQGGSPLHF. CDR3 nucleotide sequence: TGTGCCAGCAGTTTAGTCCAGGGAGGTTCACCCCTCCACTTT. Based on the CDR3 plus reference TRBV28 and TRBJ1-6, the full variable domain is DVKVTQSSRYLVKRTGEKVFLECVQDMDHENMFWYRQDPGLGLRLIYFSYDVKMKEKGDIPEGYSVSREKKERFSLILESASTNQTSMYLCASSLVQGGSPLHFGNGTRLTVT.

The rearrangement uses TRBV28 and TRBJ2-1; TRBD2 aligns across 12 bases. Germline V CDR1 and CDR2: MDHEN, SYDVKM. This CDR3 is built from 15 residues. J was trimmed by 8 bases and V by 2 bases; bases with no gene match: 4. The CDR3 protein is CASSLVTSGGDEQFF. The CDR3 nucleotides read TGTGCCAGCAGTTTAGTGACTAGCGGGGGCGATGAGCAGTTCTTC.

This sequence joins TRBV5-1 and TRBJ1-6, with 10 positions matching TRBD1. CDR1 is SGHRS, CDR2 YFSETQ, per germline. The trim removed 4 bases at V and 9 bases at J, leaving 4 bases unmatched. This CDR3 has 14 residues. The CDR3 reads CASSPRTGGSPLHF. CDR3 coding DNA: TGCGCCAGCAGCCCCCGGACAGGGGGTTCACCCCTCCACTTT. The whole variable domain, remainder taken from reference TRBV5-1 and TRBJ1-6, is KAGVTQTPRYLIKTRGQQVTLSCSPISGHRSVSWYQQTPGQGLQFLFEYFSETQRNKGNFPGRFSGRQFSNSRSEMNVSTLELGDSALYLCASSPRTGGSPLHFGNGTRLTVT.

This chain links TRBV15 with TRBJ1-1; D not resolved. The CDR3 runs to 14 residues. Germline V gives CDR1 LNHNV, CDR2 YYDKDF (reference sequence). V lost 8 bases and J 2 bases, leaving 15 bases between the germline ends. This CDR3 reads CATSWVAANTEAFF. CDR3 nucleotides: TGTGCCACCTCTTGGGTCGCCGCTAACACTGAAGCTTTCTTT.

The gene calls are TRBV6-5 and TRBJ2-6; D might be TRBD1 (5 bases). The CDR3 contains 14 residues. The ends were cut back, 6 bases at V and 4 bases at J, with 10 bases in the middle. The V gene's germline CDR1 is MNHEY and CDR2 SVGAGI. The DNA of the CDR3 is TGTGCCAGCAGGCAGGGTTACGGGGCCAACGTCCTGACTTTC. It yields the protein CASRQGYGANVLTF.

The genes are TRBV7-3 and TRBJ2-2; 7 positions match TRBD1. Germline CDR1 SGHTA, CDR2 FQGTGA. The V and J ends lost 5 bases and 0 bases, in that order; junction bases with no gene match: 3. This CDR3 spans 15 amino acids. This CDR3 reads CASSLGQANTGELFF. CDR3 DNA sequence: TGTGCCAGCAGCCTTGGACAGGCGAACACCGGGGAGCTGTTTTTT. Full variable domain (rest looked up from reference TRBV7-3 and TRBJ2-2): GAGVSQTPSNKVTEKGKYVELRCDPISGHTALYWYRQSLGQGPEFLIYFQGTGAADDSGLPNDRFFAVRPEGSVSTLKIQRTERGDSAVYLCASSLGQANTGELFFGEGSRLTVL.

This chain uses TRBV2 with TRBJ2-2; 7 bases agree with TRBD1. Germline V lookup: CDR1 SNHLY, CDR2 FYNNEI. CDR3 length equals 13 residues. Germline trimming cut 10 bases from V and 3 bases from J; bases unmatched to any gene: 5. As DNA, the CDR3 is TGTGCCACCATAGGACAGGACACCGGGGAGCTGTTTTTT. Its translation: CATIGQDTGELFF.

This rearrangement joins TRBV27 to TRBJ2-5, with D tentatively TRBD2 (7 bases). Trimming removed 7 bases from V and 4 bases from J, with 13 bases in between. The CDR3 loop spans 13 amino acids. The germline V gene has CDR1 MNHEY and CDR2 SMNVEV (reference sequence). DNA of the CDR3: TGTGCCAGCAACCTCGGGGGGCGAGAGACCCAGTACTTC. This translates into CASNLGGRETQYF.

This clone was observed a single time. This chain connects TRBV10-3 to TRBJ2-1; possibly TRBD1 for D (5 bases). The CDR3 runs 11 residues. CDR1 and CDR2 from the germline V gene are ENHRY and SYGVKD. Trimming pared 6 bases from V and 8 bases from J, leaving 8 bases between. The CDR3 sequence: CAISEQDEQFF. As DNA, the CDR3 is TGTGCCATCAGCGAACAGGATGAGCAGTTCTTC.

The V call is TRBV14, the J call TRBJ2-1, with no clear D. V lost 3 bases, J lost 6 bases, and 12 bases lay in between. Germline CDR1 reads SGHDN; CDR2 reads FVKESK. This CDR3 comprises 14 residues. The CDR3 loop is CASSHEGSSNEQFF. CDR3 in DNA: TGTGCCAGCAGCCACGAAGGGTCGAGCAATGAGCAGTTCTTC.

The V and J genes are TRBV6-5 and TRBJ2-5; no definite D call. This CDR3 is built from 14 residues. Trimming stripped 2 bases from V and 5 bases from J, with 12 bases between. The germline gives CDR1 MNHEY, CDR2 SVGAGI. The DNA of the CDR3 is TGTGCCAGCAGTTACCGGCCCACGGGCGAGACCCAGTACTTC. It yields the protein CASSYRPTGETQYF.

The chain uses TRBV6-6 and TRBJ2-5, with D perhaps TRBD1 or TRBD2 (5 bases each). V lost 6 bases and J 1 base, leaving 18 bases between the germline ends. The germline V gene has CDR1 MNHNY and CDR2 SVGAGI (reference sequence). The CDR3 loop spans 16 amino acids. The CDR3 DNA sequence: TGTGCCAGCAGGGGGGATGGACTTCCAAGCCAAGAGACCCAGTACTTC. It codes for CASRGDGLPSQETQYF.